This section outlines one T cell receptor (beta chain) sequence together with its context. Its antigen remains unknown. With 60 Vbeta and 13 Jbeta primers, the PCR was carried out. TCRdb keeps only in-frame clones here, not all; method: immunoSEQ multiplex PCR. The sample shows 150,000 or so clones, 81% of them seen only once. These data belong to a study of cytomegalovirus exposure and HLA in healthy donors. Study-level background: Early release data held 85 million to 95 million unique TCRs from HLA-typed donors.

V was trimmed by 6 bases and J by 4 bases, leaving 16 bases between them. This CDR3 contains 15 residues. CDR1 SNHLY and CDR2 FYNNEI come from the germline V gene. Whole-study results and caveats: Later work showed greater clonal expansion in HLA-associated TCR beta chains than in equally common others. Most TCRs appeared rarely, but some public TCRs recurred in many donors. In a later analysis, common viral pathogens appeared linked to several of the most significant clusters.

The clonotype originates from a man aged 50 to 60 in good health and CMV-seropositive. Sequencing was performed on PBMCs. V is TRBV2 and J is TRBJ2-1; D is perhaps TRBD2 (6 bases). This chain's CDR3 is CASRVGTEPYNEQFF. CDR3 coding DNA: TGTGCCAGCAGAGTCGGGACTGAACCGTACAATGAGCAGTTCTTC. Based on the CDR3 plus reference TRBV2 and TRBJ2-1, the full variable domain is EPEVTQTPSHQVTQMGQEVILRCVPISNHLYFYWYRQILGQKVEFLVSFYNNEISEKSEIFDDQFSVERPDGSNFTLKIRSTKLEDSAMYFCASRVGTEPYNEQFFGPGTRLTVL.